Listed below are T cell receptor beta chains from one sample, sequenced in a study of T cell responses to AZD1222 COVID-19 vaccine. TCRdb's copy holds only in-frame clones and misses some; the assay was immunoSEQ multiplex PCR. The sample holds roughly 180,000 clones, roughly 93% seen once. Specimen: peripheral blood, collected on day 0 of AZD1222 vaccination. The receptor source for this set is an adult in good health. The CDR3 runs from the conserved cysteine through the conserved F or W. The order of the fields is V gene, J gene, D gene, clone size, CDR3 protein, CDR3 DNA. The D gene is left open where the match is weak. The size entry is marked missing in some rows and otherwise reads once, few, many or a size class.

v_gene: TRBV5-6; j_gene: TRBJ1-2; d_gene: -; abundance: -; CDR3aa: CASSPSGGYYGYTF; CDR3nt: TGTGCCAGCAGCCCCTCCGGGGGCTACTATGGCTACACCTTC
v_gene: TRBV5-1; j_gene: TRBJ2-1; d_gene: -; abundance: -; CDR3aa: CASSLVRTNEQFF; CDR3nt: TGCGCCAGCAGCTTGGTCCGTACTAATGAGCAGTTCTTC
v_gene: TRBV28; j_gene: TRBJ2-7; d_gene: -; abundance: -; CDR3aa: CASSSRRTYEQYF; CDR3nt: TGTGCCAGCAGTTCACGACGGACTTACGAGCAGTACTTC
v_gene: TRBV19; j_gene: TRBJ2-1; d_gene: TRBD1; abundance: -; CDR3aa: CASSITGQGARDNEQFF; CDR3nt: TGTGCCAGTAGTATTACAGGACAGGGCGCCAGGGACAATGAGCAGTTCTTC
v_gene: TRBV4-2; j_gene: TRBJ1-1; d_gene: -; abundance: -; CDR3aa: CASSQELAGAEAFF; CDR3nt: TGTGCCAGCAGCCAAGAACTGGCAGGGGCTGAAGCTTTCTTT
v_gene: TRBV2; j_gene: TRBJ2-3; d_gene: -; abundance: -; CDR3aa: CASSVRASSTDTQYF; CDR3nt: TGTGCCAGCAGTGTGCGGGCTAGCTCCACAGATACGCAGTATTTT
v_gene: TRBV7-2; j_gene: TRBJ1-2; d_gene: -; abundance: -; CDR3aa: CASSLARGAEGYTF; CDR3nt: TGTGCCAGCAGCTTAGCGCGTGGGGCGGAGGGCTACACCTTC
v_gene: TRBV3-1/TRBV3-2; j_gene: TRBJ1-6; d_gene: -; abundance: -; CDR3aa: CASSHHRAENSPLHF; CDR3nt: TGTGCCAGCAGCCATCACAGGGCAGAGAATTCACCCCTCCACTTT
v_gene: TRBV5-5; j_gene: TRBJ2-7; d_gene: TRBD1; abundance: -; CDR3aa: CASSRQGNEQYF; CDR3nt: TGTGCCAGCAGCAGACAGGGAAACGAGCAGTACTTC
v_gene: TRBV7-8; j_gene: TRBJ2-2; d_gene: TRBD1; abundance: -; CDR3aa: CASRRDRGPTGELFF; CDR3nt: TGTGCCAGCAGAAGAGACAGGGGCCCCACCGGGGAGCTGTTTTTT
v_gene: TRBV7-2; j_gene: TRBJ2-7; d_gene: -; abundance: -; CDR3aa: CASSLVPQGAYEQYF; CDR3nt: TGTGCCAGCAGCTTAGTTCCCCAGGGAGCCTACGAGCAGTACTTC
v_gene: TRBV6-5; j_gene: TRBJ1-1; d_gene: -; abundance: -; CDR3aa: CASSYSSGATEAFF; CDR3nt: TGTGCCAGCAGTTACTCGTCGGGGGCCACTGAAGCTTTCTTT
v_gene: TRBV19; j_gene: TRBJ2-7; d_gene: TRBD2; abundance: -; CDR3aa: CASSSIRQSSGHEQYF; CDR3nt: TGTGCCAGTAGTTCAATCCGACAGTCTAGCGGGCACGAGCAGTACTTC
v_gene: TRBV19; j_gene: TRBJ2-7; d_gene: TRBD1; abundance: -; CDR3aa: CASSFGTGVSYEQYF; CDR3nt: TGTGCCAGTAGTTTTGGGACAGGGGTGTCCTACGAGCAGTACTTC
v_gene: TRBV18; j_gene: TRBJ2-3; d_gene: -; abundance: -; CDR3aa: CASSPLRRVGTDTQYF; CDR3nt: TGTGCCAGCTCACCACTCCGACGGGTAGGCACAGATACGCAGTATTTT
v_gene: TRBV27; j_gene: TRBJ2-7; d_gene: -; abundance: -; CDR3aa: CASSLVLQGGPYEQYF; CDR3nt: TGTGCCAGCAGTTTAGTCCTTCAGGGTGGTCCCTACGAGCAGTACTTC
v_gene: TRBV7-9; j_gene: TRBJ2-2; d_gene: -; abundance: -; CDR3aa: CASSSTLAQNTGELFF; CDR3nt: TGTGCCAGCAGCTCTACCCTAGCGCAGAACACCGGGGAGCTGTTTTTT
v_gene: TRBV5-1; j_gene: TRBJ1-6; d_gene: TRBD1; abundance: -; CDR3aa: CASSSGQINSPLHF; CDR3nt: TGCGCCAGCAGCTCGGGACAGATAAATTCACCCCTCCACTTT
v_gene: TRBV6-1; j_gene: TRBJ1-1; d_gene: -; abundance: -; CDR3aa: CASSEWEGTEAFF; CDR3nt: TGTGCCAGCAGTGAATGGGAGGGGACAGAAGCTTTCTTT
v_gene: TRBV5-1; j_gene: TRBJ2-1; d_gene: TRBD1; abundance: -; CDR3aa: CASSSRTGRDEQFF; CDR3nt: TGCGCCAGCAGCAGCCGGACAGGGCGCGATGAGCAGTTCTTC
v_gene: TRBV4-1; j_gene: TRBJ2-7; d_gene: TRBD1; abundance: -; CDR3aa: CASSPDRGTYEQYF; CDR3nt: TGCGCCAGCAGCCCGGACAGGGGTACCTACGAGCAGTACTTC
v_gene: TRBV28; j_gene: TRBJ2-7; d_gene: -; abundance: -; CDR3aa: CASTLLRGGYEQYF; CDR3nt: TGTGCCAGCACGCTCTTGAGGGGGGGCTACGAGCAGTACTTC
v_gene: TRBV4-3; j_gene: TRBJ2-7; d_gene: -; abundance: once; CDR3aa: CASSQDLGGSLWNEQYF; CDR3nt: TGCGCCAGCAGCCAAGATTTGGGGGGCTCTTTATGGAACGAGCAGTACTTC
v_gene: TRBV5-1; j_gene: TRBJ2-7; d_gene: TRBD2; abundance: once; CDR3aa: CASSDHGVAGTSYEQYF; CDR3nt: TGCGCCAGCAGCGACCATGGGGTAGCGGGAACCTCCTACGAGCAGTACTTC
v_gene: TRBV7-3; j_gene: TRBJ2-3; d_gene: TRBD2; abundance: -; CDR3aa: CASSPGRADTQYF; CDR3nt: TGTGCCAGCAGTCCCGGGAGGGCAGATACGCAGTATTTT
v_gene: TRBV6-2/TRBV6-3; j_gene: TRBJ2-5; d_gene: TRBD1; abundance: -; CDR3aa: CASSYSLGQGQSRKETQYF; CDR3nt: TGTGCCAGCAGTTACTCGCTGGGTCAGGGACAGAGTAGGAAAGAGACCCAGTACTTC
v_gene: TRBV4-1; j_gene: TRBJ2-7; d_gene: -; abundance: -; CDR3aa: CASSQEERHRAKTYEQYF; CDR3nt: TGCGCCAGCAGCCAAGAAGAGCGTCACAGAGCTAAGACCTACGAGCAGTACTTC
v_gene: TRBV7-6; j_gene: TRBJ1-3; d_gene: -; abundance: -; CDR3aa: CASRPSDDSGNTIYF; CDR3nt: TGTGCCAGCAGACCCTCGGACGACTCTGGAAACACCATATATTTT
v_gene: TRBV9; j_gene: TRBJ2-2; d_gene: -; abundance: -; CDR3aa: CASSVVVTSNTGELFF; CDR3nt: TGTGCCAGCAGCGTAGTGGTGACTTCTAACACCGGGGAGCTGTTTTTT